Presented here are 22 T cell receptor beta chains from one specimen sequenced in a study of response to subunit inactivated influenza vaccine. TCRdb reprocessed the RT-PCR reads with MiXCR, giving one entry per CDR3 protein. The table lists approximately 490,000 distinct CDR3 sequences, 6% to 9% of them singletons, with around 13% in the top ten. The material sequenced was PBMCs from blood, taken 23 months after vaccination. These receptors all stem from a man between 50 and 69 years old who received an inactivated influenza vaccine.

This clonotype was recorded a few times. The chain carries TRBV20-1 and TRBJ2-7, with D perhaps matching TRBD1 (5 bases). V was shortened by 3 bases and J by 4 bases, with 10 bases between the two germline ends. CDR1 and CDR2 (germline): DFQATT, SNEGSKA (reference sequence). This CDR3 is 12 amino acids long. CDR3 residues: CSASRANYEQYF. The CDR3 nucleotides are TGCAGTGCTAGCAGGGCGAATTACGAGCAGTACTTC.

The chain joins TRBV19 to TRBJ2-1; 7 bases are shared with TRBD2. This CDR3 has 15 residues. Per germline, CDR1 LNHDA and CDR2 SQIVND (reference sequence). With V trimmed by 3 bases and J by 5 bases, 7 bases remained unmatched. The CDR3 DNA reads as TGTGCCAGTAGTATCAGTCTAGCGGCCAACAATGAGCAGTTCTTC. This gives the protein CASSISLAANNEQFF.

The rearrangement uses TRBV21-1 and TRBJ2-7; TRBD2 was called by the table and not checked on the DNA. TRBV21-1 is deemed a pseudogene. This CDR3 is 11 amino acids long. The CDR3 here is CASSKPGPLYF. The CDR3 nucleotides are TGTGCCAGCAGCAAACCGGGGCCTTTGTACTTC.

The chain is built from TRBV20-1 and TRBJ1-2; D may be TRBD1 (6 bases). The CDR3 consists of 15 residues. Germline values: CDR1 DFQATT, CDR2 SNEGSKA (reference sequence). Trimming shortened V by 5 bases and J by 4 bases, and 20 bases separated the two germline ends. CDR3 in amino acids: CSAEGGELSSYGYTF. The CDR3 nucleotides are TGCAGTGCTGAAGGGGGGGAACTGAGCAGCTATGGCTACACCTTC.

This clonotype came up many times. The CDR3 sequence: CASSLARDTEAFF. The CDR3 region has the DNA TGTGCCAGCAGTTTAGCGCGAGACACTGAAGCTTTCTTT. This chain uses TRBV12-3 or TRBV12-4 with TRBJ1-1; D not certain. V was trimmed by 0 bases and J by 3 bases, leaving 5 bases between them. This CDR3 region has 13 residues.

This clonotype appeared a few times. This chain uses TRBV28 with TRBJ2-3; TRBD2 aligns across 11 bases. CDR1 and CDR2 (germline): MDHEN, SYDVKM. This CDR3 spans 20 amino acids. V lost 5 bases to trimming and J lost 2 bases; unmatched junction nucleotides: 18. The CDR3 coding sequence is TGTGCCAGCAGTCCCACCACCTCCTTAGCGGGAGGGCCGGACACAGATACGCAGTATTTT. Translating it yields CASSPTTSLAGGPDTDTQYF. Based on the CDR3 plus reference TRBV28 and TRBJ2-3, the full variable domain is DVKVTQSSRYLVKRTGEKVFLECVQDMDHENMFWYRQDPGLGLRLIYFSYDVKMKEKGDIPEGYSVSREKKERFSLILESASTNQTSMYLCASSPTTSLAGGPDTDTQYFGPGTRLTVL.

In the case of this clonotype: A much larger clone lies one base from this, so it may be a read error. The chain has TRBV3-1 and TRBJ2-7; 10 positions agree with TRBD2. Germline V gene data show CDR1 as LGHDT and CDR2 as YNNKEL (reference sequence). The CDR3 covers 16 residues. V was clipped by 5 bases and J by 5 bases; unmatched bases: 12. This CDR3 is CASSDVASGGSDEQYF. CDR3 nucleotide sequence: TGTGCCAGCAGCGACGTCGCTAGCGGGGGTTCCGACGAGCAGTACTTC.

The chain uses TRBV10-3 and TRBJ2-7; 7 positions agree with TRBD1. Germline V gene data show CDR1 as ENHRY and CDR2 as SYGVKD. Trimming cost V 3 bases and J 0 bases; bases outside gene matches: 8. The CDR3 contains 16 residues. In DNA, the CDR3 is TGTGCCATCAGTGACTTAGGACAGGAGAACTCCTACGAGCAGTACTTC. Its protein is CAISDLGQENSYEQYF.

This chain links TRBV27 with TRBJ2-5, with D possibly TRBD2 on 6 matching bases. This CDR3 spans 15 amino acids. The V end lost 0 bases, the J end lost 2 bases, and 10 bases lay between the germline ends. Germline CDR1 and CDR2: MNHEY and SMNVEV (reference sequence). CDR3 in amino acids: CASSLSPGGQETQYF. Here the CDR3 DNA reads TGTGCCAGCAGTTTATCACCCGGGGGTCAAGAGACCCAGTACTTC.

This clonotype showed up many times. This chain links TRBV9 with TRBJ2-2, with TRBD1 matching 7 bases. The germline V gene has CDR1 SGDLS and CDR2 YYNGEE. CDR3 length equals 15 residues. The trim removed 0 bases at V and 4 bases at J, leaving 3 bases unmatched. The chain's CDR3 is CASSVDPGGTGELFF. Written as DNA, the CDR3 is TGTGCCAGCAGCGTAGATCCAGGGGGCACCGGGGAGCTGTTTTTT. The full variable domain, rest sourced from reference TRBV9 and TRBJ2-2, is DSGVTQTPKHLITATGQRVTLRCSPRSGDLSVYWYQQSLDQGLQFLIQYYNGEERAKGNILERFSAQQFPDLHSELNLSSLELGDSALYFCASSVDPGGTGELFFGEGSRLTVL.

This clonotype was seen a few times. This rearrangement joins TRBV7-2 to TRBJ1-3; D is unresolved. This CDR3 region has 15 residues. V was trimmed by 5 bases and J by 0 bases, leaving 11 bases between them. Germline V lookup: CDR1 SGHTA, CDR2 FQGNSA. The CDR3 region is CASSPGSYSGNTIYF. DNA of the CDR3: TGTGCCAGCAGCCCCGGGTCCTACTCTGGAAACACCATATATTTT.

The sample holds many counts of this clonotype. The gene calls are TRBV10-3 and TRBJ1-1; 8 bases align to TRBD1. Germline CDR1 ENHRY, CDR2 SYGVKD. V lost 4 bases to trimming and J lost 4 bases; unmatched junction nucleotides: 8. This CDR3 is 15 amino acids long. CDR3 nucleotide sequence: TGTGCCATCAGTGCCCTCTCCGACAGGGGCACTGAAGCTTTCTTT. Amino acid sequence: CAISALSDRGTEAFF.

This clonotype was counted ten times or more. The chain joins TRBV3-1 to TRBJ2-7; 7 nucleotides align to TRBD1. J was trimmed by 6 bases and V by 5 bases; bases with no gene match: 10. The CDR3 loop spans 14 amino acids. Germline V CDR1 and CDR2: LGHDT, YNNKEL (reference sequence). CDR3 bases: TGTGCCAGCAGCTTATGGGACAGACAACTCGAGCAGTACTTC. It encodes CASSLWDRQLEQYF.

V is TRBV7-2 and J is TRBJ1-1; 7 bases are shared with TRBD1. This CDR3 has 18 amino acids. CDR1 SGHTA and CDR2 FQGNSA come from the germline V gene. V shed 4 bases, J shed 2 bases, and the junction held 16 bases outside the gene matches. The CDR3 spells CASSSGLLPGQINTEAFF. The CDR3 DNA sequence: TGTGCCAGCAGCTCAGGATTGCTGCCGGGACAGATTAACACTGAAGCTTTCTTT.

This clonotype was seen only a few times. The chain links TRBV28 to TRBJ2-2; D remains unclear. With 5 bases removed from V and 5 bases from J, the gap between germline ends came to 15 bases. The CDR3 is 15 residues long. The germline V gene encodes CDR1 MDHEN and CDR2 SYDVKM. Here the CDR3 DNA reads TGTGCCAGCAGTCGCCCCCATCAGCGAACCGGGGAGCTGTTTTTT. As protein: CASSRPHQRTGELFF.

There are a few counts of this clonotype. The gene calls are TRBV5-1 and TRBJ2-7, with 12 nucleotides matching TRBD1. The CDR3 has 15 residues. After removal of 0 bases from V and 6 bases from J, the junction contained 4 bases not matched to a gene. The germline CDR1 and CDR2 sequences are SGHRS and YFSETQ. The CDR3 region is CASSLAGTGGSEQYF. CDR3 in DNA: TGCGCCAGCAGCTTGGCCGGGACAGGGGGCAGCGAGCAGTACTTC.

In its sample, this clonotype was seen many times. The chain links TRBV3-1 to TRBJ1-4, with D tentatively TRBD1 (5 bases). This CDR3 comprises 15 residues. Germline V gene data show CDR1 as LGHDT and CDR2 as YNNKEL (reference sequence). Deletions cut 3 bases from V and 7 bases from J, with 15 bases between. This CDR3 reads CASSQGTGGSEKLFF. The CDR3 DNA sequence: TGTGCCAGCAGCCAGGGAACAGGAGGGTCTGAAAAACTGTTTTTT.

This clonotype was seen ten or more times. This sequence joins TRBV28 and TRBJ2-3; 7 bases map to TRBD2. V dropped 3 bases and J dropped 2; count of bases not matched to a gene: 20. The CDR3 contains 20 residues. Looked up from germline, CDR1 is MDHEN and CDR2 is SYDVKM. The CDR3 coding sequence is TGTGCCAGCAGTTTCGTTCTTCGGTTGGATTCGACTAGCCTCACAGATACGCAGTATTTT. Amino acid sequence: CASSFVLRLDSTSLTDTQYF.

This clonotype showed up many times. The rearrangement uses TRBV5-1 and TRBJ2-7; possibly TRBD1 for D (5 bases). This CDR3 comprises 14 residues. Germline CDR1 is SGHRS and CDR2 is YFSETQ. Trimming removed 1 base from V and 1 base from J, with 9 bases in between. CDR3 nucleotides: TGCGCCAGCAGCTTGATGCAGGGTTCCTACGAGCAGTACTTC. The encoded protein is CASSLMQGSYEQYF.

V is TRBV4-2 and J is TRBJ2-3; TRBD2 aligns across 8 bases. The germline V gene has CDR1 LGHNA and CDR2 YNFKEQ. The V gene end was trimmed by 2 bases and the J gene end by 2 bases; junction bases not matched to a gene: 9. The CDR3 is 17 amino acids. The CDR3 DNA reads TGTGCCAGCAGCCAACTACAGCGGGGGAGGAACACAGATACGCAGTATTTT. The encoded protein is CASSQLQRGRNTDTQYF.

In this sample, this clonotype turned up a few times. The chain is built from TRBV6-2 or TRBV6-3 and TRBJ2-7; TRBD1 matches 7 bases. Germline loops: CDR1 MNHEY, CDR2 SVGEGT. The CDR3 contains 15 residues. J lost 2 bases, V lost 7 bases, and 11 bases had no gene match. CDR3 nucleotides: TGTGCCAGCAATACACACAGGGGTTTCACCTACGAGCAGTACTTC. Amino acid sequence: CASNTHRGFTYEQYF.

This clonotype was counted ten times or more. The chain links TRBV20-1 to TRBJ2-1; D is perhaps TRBD2 (6 bases). The CDR3 is 15 amino acids. Deletions cut 0 bases from V and 9 bases from J, with 18 bases between. The V gene's germline CDR1 is DFQATT and CDR2 SNEGSKA (reference sequence). The DNA for the CDR3 is TGCAGTGCTAGAGATGTTGGCGGGATAATTACTGAGCAGTTCTTC. Its protein product is CSARDVGGIITEQFF.